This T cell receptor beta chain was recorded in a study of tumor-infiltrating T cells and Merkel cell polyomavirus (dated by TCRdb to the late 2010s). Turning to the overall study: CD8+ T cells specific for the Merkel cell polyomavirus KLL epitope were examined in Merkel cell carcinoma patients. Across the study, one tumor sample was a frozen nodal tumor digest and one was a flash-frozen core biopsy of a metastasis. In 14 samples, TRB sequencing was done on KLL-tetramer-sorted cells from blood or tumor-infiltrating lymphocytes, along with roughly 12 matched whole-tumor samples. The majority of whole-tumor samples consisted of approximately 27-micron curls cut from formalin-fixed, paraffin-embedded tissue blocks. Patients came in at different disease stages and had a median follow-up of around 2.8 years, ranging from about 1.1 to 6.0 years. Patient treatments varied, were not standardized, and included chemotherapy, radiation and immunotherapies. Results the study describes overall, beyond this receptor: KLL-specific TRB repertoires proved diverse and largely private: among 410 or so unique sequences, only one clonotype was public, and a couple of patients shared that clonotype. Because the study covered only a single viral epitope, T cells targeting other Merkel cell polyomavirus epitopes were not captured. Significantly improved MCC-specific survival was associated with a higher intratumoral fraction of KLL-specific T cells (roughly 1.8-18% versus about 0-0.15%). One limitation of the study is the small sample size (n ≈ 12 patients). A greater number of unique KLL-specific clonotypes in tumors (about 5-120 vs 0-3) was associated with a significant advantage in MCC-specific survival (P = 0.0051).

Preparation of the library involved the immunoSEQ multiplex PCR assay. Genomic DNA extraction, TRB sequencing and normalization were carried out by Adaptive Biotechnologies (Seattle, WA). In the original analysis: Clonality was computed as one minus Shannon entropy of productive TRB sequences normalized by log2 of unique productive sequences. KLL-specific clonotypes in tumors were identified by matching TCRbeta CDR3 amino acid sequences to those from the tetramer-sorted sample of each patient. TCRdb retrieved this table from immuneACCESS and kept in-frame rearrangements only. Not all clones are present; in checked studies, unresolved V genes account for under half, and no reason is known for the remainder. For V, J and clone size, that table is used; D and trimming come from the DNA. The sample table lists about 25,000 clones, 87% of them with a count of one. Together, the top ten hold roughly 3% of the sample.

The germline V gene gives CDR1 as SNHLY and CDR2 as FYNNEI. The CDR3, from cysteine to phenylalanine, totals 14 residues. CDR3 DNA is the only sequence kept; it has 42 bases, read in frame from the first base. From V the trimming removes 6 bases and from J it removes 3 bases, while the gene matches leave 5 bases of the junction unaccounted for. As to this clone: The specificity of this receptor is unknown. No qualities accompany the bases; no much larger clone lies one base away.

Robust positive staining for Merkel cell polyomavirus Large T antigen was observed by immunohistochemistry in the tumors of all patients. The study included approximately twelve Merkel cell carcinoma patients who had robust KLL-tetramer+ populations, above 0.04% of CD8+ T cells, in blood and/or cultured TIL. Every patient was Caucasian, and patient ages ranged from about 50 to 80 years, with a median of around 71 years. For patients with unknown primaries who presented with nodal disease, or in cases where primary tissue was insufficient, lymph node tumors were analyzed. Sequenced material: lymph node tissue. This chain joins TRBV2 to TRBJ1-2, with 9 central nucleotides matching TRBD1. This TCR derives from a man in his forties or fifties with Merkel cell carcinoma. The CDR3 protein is CASRHRGLYYGYTF. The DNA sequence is TGTGCCAGCAGGCACAGGGGGCTCTACTATGGCTACACCTTC.